Given below is one TCR beta chain in context. Its target is not known. These data are taken from a study of T-cell memory formation after mild COVID-19. Whole-study context: Clusters of TCRs were largely donor specific.

General study points: Certain responding clones were present in pre-infection memory, suggesting participation of cross-reactive memory. Among contracting clones, CD4+ were mainly CM/EM and CD8+ enriched in EMRA.

Looked up from germline, CDR1 is SGHTA and CDR2 is FQGNSA. V gave up 2 bases and J gave up 5 bases, with 12 bases separating them. This CDR3 has 14 amino acids. TCRdb independently ran MiXCR on the 5' RACE reads; one entry per CDR3 protein. The sample yields 400,000 to 500,000 distinct CDR3 sequences, around 20% seen once. This sequence originates from an adult woman who had mild COVID-19 (a few samples of this study predate the infection). Cell type and time point are not known. Sequencing used PBMCs or a T cell subset sorted from them (not recorded which). The chain uses TRBV7-2 and TRBJ1-1; D is possibly TRBD1 (5 bases). CDR3 sequence reads: CASSLHQGVTEAFF. CDR3 in DNA: TGTGCCAGCAGCTTACATCAGGGCGTTACTGAAGCTTTCTTT.